This T cell receptor (beta chain) derives from a study of blood T cell repertoires in COVID-19 (dated by TCRdb to between 2020 and 2021). Concerning the study at large: Samples from collaborators originated in the United States, Italy and Spain and spanned both the acute and convalescent phases of COVID-19. The material from the prospective study consisted of cDNA or gDNA derived from T cells, B-cell-depleted T cells, or PBMCs. Deeply sampled blood TCRbeta repertoires from subjects exposed to, actively infected with, or recovered from COVID-19 were included in the dataset. Samples were obtained from the ongoing ImmuneRACE study (first 160 participants) and from approximately 1,200 subjects provided by 6 global collaborators. Where HLA class I and class II types were available, the types were taken from metadata supplied by the sample provider, not from assay-based typing. A de-identified subject ID, COVID-19 status, age in years and sex were almost always included in the sample metadata. The repertoires were made available in a free public database intended to serve as a resource for research on the immune response to SARS-CoV-2.

Here is what the overall study found, with its caveats: Clinical and demographic metadata were provided uncurated, with the amount varying by source and participant.

Notes on this clone: The target of this receptor is not known. No much larger clone exists at a distance of one base, and base qualities are not known.

One collaborating source in Seattle enrolled patients while the patients were actively infected and followed the patients over time throughout the course of disease. Collaborating institutions collected whole blood in K2EDTA tubes following their own protocols. For TCRbeta analysis, collaborators shipped samples as frozen whole blood, isolated PBMCs, or DNA extracted from either of those sample types. TCRbeta CDR3 regions were amplified from genomic DNA by means of the immunoSEQ Assay, a bias-controlled multiplex PCR. Per the source publication's procedure: The number of nucleated cells in each sample was estimated by amplification of reference gene primers within the assay. Sequence reads were collapsed and filtered to measure the absolute abundance of every unique TCRbeta CDR3 rearrangement. For each sample, productive Simpson clonality was calculated as the square root of Simpson's diversity index over productive rearrangements. The source is immuneACCESS, and TCRdb retained only in-frame sequences with V and J called. Part of the clones is not carried over; for the studies checked, unresolved V genes explain less than half of this, and the remainder is unexplained. V and J calls and clone size follow that table, whereas D and trimming were derived from the DNA. The sample profile shows over 150,000 clones; over 80% of them were found once. Over 6.5% of the sample lies in the top ten.

V gives up 6 bases and J gives up 5 bases, and the segment between their germline ends measures 17 bases. Spanning cysteine to phenylalanine, the CDR3 consists of 14 amino acids. The CDR3 DNA has 42 bases and is translated from base 1. Based on the germline V gene (reference sequence), the CDR1 and CDR2 sequences are LNHDA and SQIVND. This clonotype originated in a woman aged 40 to 50 with COVID-19, enrolled during active disease. Source material: peripheral blood. The chain couples TRBV19 to TRBJ2-7; TRBD1 is perhaps the D gene, given 5 matching bases. For the CDR3, the sequence is CASSQPTASHEQYF. The bases read TGTGCCAGTAGCCAACCGACAGCGAGCCACGAGCAGTACTTC.